The T cell receptor (beta chain) under discussion was sequenced for a study of blood T cell repertoires in COVID-19. The wider study: From T cells, B-cell-depleted T cells, or PBMCs came the material, which was cDNA or gDNA.

TCRdb keeps only in-frame clones here, not all; method: immunoSEQ multiplex PCR. This table has 250,000 or so clones, about nine tenths appearing once. V was cut by 2 bases and J by 1 base, with 9 bases left in between. The CDR3 loop spans 14 amino acids. Germline V CDR1 and CDR2: SGDLS, YYNGEE. The receptor's source is a man in his sixties with acute or convalescent COVID-19. V gene TRBV9 combines with J gene TRBJ1-1; a weak D match, TRBD1 (5 bases). Sample: peripheral blood. This CDR3 is CASSVDSRNTEAFF. The CDR3 DNA sequence: TGTGCCAGCAGCGTCGACAGCCGGAACACTGAAGCTTTCTTT.